Listed below are T cell receptor beta chains from one sample, sequenced in a study of blood T cell repertoires in COVID-19. Assay used: immunoSEQ multiplex PCR; TCRdb lists only in-frame clones, some missing. Counted here are around 250,000 clones, roughly nine tenths occurring once; the ten biggest clones make up approximately 10%. Material for sequencing was peripheral blood. These receptors were collected from a man aged 35 to 55 with active or convalescent COVID-19. Both conserved end residues are part of each CDR3.

CASSTLGTSGRSEQFF	TRBV19
CASSLPQAGELFF	TRBV5-6
CASSVGTVDQPQHF	TRBV5-5
CASMSEVRWSTDTQYF	TRBV2
CASSKRPTGVTEAFF	TRBV27
CASSIDGADKAGRGGELFF	TRBV19
CASSIGVSGGNQPQHF	TRBV19
CASRAQGETGELFF	TRBV9
CASRDSSNQPQHF	TRBV6-6
CASSAGTGEQFF	TRBV5-6
CASSLAASGSALLNIQYF	TRBV7-2
CASKAGGPGEQYF	TRBV6-5
CASGSPGGGELFF	TRBV5-1
CASSFTGGIGDTQYF	TRBV27
CASGSEQTGWDYGYTF	TRBV12-5
CASTQGSDIQYF	TRBV3-1/TRBV3-2
CASSIQQYNSPLHF	TRBV19
CASRAYGRGGPDTQYF	TRBV6-4
CATSRGQGKGKRNTIYF	TRBV15
CASWNTGVNQPQHF	TRBV5-8
CASSPGQGETQYF	TRBV12-3/TRBV12-4
CAIKPNPGPNSPLHF	TRBV10-3
CASSGRGTANTEAFF	TRBV9
CAWSADRGRETQYF	TRBV30
CASQVPASGAYEQYF	TRBV6-5
CSVEHGQGAFF	TRBV29-1
CASSRSGTGGYNEQFF	TRBV3-1/TRBV3-2
CASSLWGQDEQFF	TRBV5-1
CASSKGGDGYTF	TRBV12-3/TRBV12-4
CARGQLRLSSYEQYF	TRBV9
CASKGLADTGELFF	TRBV6-4
CASSVVASGRVYNEQFF	TRBV9
CASSQAGGGIGELFF	TRBV3-1/TRBV3-2
CASSLRGTVSNQPQHF	TRBV27
CAISPYRDQPQHF	TRBV10-3
CASSQASSSYEQYF	TRBV6-5
CASSRLVNEQFF	TRBV5-6
CASSERGAARSF	TRBV2
CASSQGTSGSHSYNEQFF	TRBV4-1
CSARETYEQYF	TRBV20-1
CASSLSPGLDTGELFF	TRBV4-1
CASSQVSGTYEQYF	TRBV3-1/TRBV3-2
CASSVAGGSSTDTQYF	TRBV6-1
CASSLGGDGYTF	TRBV12-3/TRBV12-4
CASSPEGGTGSQGYTF	TRBV9
CASSPGLAGGYNEQFF	TRBV2
CAWSVGFRETQYF	TRBV30
CASSYTYRDNEQFF	TRBV27
CASSRDRGANSPLHF	TRBV18